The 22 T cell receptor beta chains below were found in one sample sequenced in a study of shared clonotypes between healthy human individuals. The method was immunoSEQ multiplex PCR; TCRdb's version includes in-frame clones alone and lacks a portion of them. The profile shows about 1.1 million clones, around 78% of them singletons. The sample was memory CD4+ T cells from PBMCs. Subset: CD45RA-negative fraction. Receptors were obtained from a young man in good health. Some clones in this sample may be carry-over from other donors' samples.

In nucleotides, the CDR3 is TGCAGCGTTGAAGGGACAGGAACCAGGGGAGCTTTCTTT. Translating it yields CSVEGTGTRGAFF. V and J are TRBV29-1 and TRBJ1-1; 7 bases agree with TRBD1. The CDR3 is 13 amino acids. Germline V gene sequence: CDR1 SQVTM, CDR2 ANQGSEA. The junction had 9 bases not matched to a gene; V was cut back by 1 base and J by 10 bases.

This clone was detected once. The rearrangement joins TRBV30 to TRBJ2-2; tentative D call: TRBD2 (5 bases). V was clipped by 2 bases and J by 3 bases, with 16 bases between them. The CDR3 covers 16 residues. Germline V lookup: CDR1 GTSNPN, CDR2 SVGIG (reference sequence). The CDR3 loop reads CAWSPTGFGDTGELFF. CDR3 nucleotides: TGTGCCTGGAGTCCCACGGGTTTCGGGGACACCGGGGAGCTGTTTTTT.

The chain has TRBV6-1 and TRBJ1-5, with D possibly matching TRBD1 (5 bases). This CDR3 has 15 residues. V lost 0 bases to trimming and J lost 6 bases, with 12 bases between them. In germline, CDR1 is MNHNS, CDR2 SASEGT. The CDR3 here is CASSEALQGAQPQHF. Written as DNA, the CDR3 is TGTGCCAGCAGTGAAGCGCTCCAGGGTGCTCAGCCCCAGCATTTT.

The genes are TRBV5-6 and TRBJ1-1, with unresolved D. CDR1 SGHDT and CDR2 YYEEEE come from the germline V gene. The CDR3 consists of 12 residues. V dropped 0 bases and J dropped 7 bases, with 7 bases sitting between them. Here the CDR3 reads CASSLDSDEAFF. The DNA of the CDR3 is TGTGCCAGCAGCTTGGATTCCGATGAAGCTTTCTTT.

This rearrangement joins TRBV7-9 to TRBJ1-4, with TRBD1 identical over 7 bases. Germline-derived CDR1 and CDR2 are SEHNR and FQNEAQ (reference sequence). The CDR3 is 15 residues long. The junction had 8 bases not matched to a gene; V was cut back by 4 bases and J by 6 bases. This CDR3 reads CASSSPTTGYEKLFF. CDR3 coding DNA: TGTGCCAGCAGCTCACCCACGACAGGGTATGAAAAACTGTTTTTT. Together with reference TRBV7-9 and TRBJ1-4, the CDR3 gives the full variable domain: DTGVSQNPRHKITKRGQNVTFRCDPISEHNRLYWYRQTLGQGPEFLTYFQNEAQLEKSRLLSDRFSAERPKGSFSTLEIQRTEQGDSAMYLCASSSPTTGYEKLFFGSGTQLSVL.

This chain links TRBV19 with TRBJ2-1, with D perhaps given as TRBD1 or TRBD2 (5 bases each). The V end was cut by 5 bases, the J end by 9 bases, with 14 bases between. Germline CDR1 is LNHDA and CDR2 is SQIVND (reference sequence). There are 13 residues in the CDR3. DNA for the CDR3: TGTGCCAGTAGTTCCCGGACTGGGGGTGAGCAGTTCTTC. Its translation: CASSSRTGGEQFF.

The CDR3 DNA sequence: TGTGCCAGCAGCGCAGCCGGGACTAGCTCCGGGGAGCTGTTTTTT. Translating gives CASSAAGTSSGELFF. The chain uses TRBV11-3 and TRBJ2-2; TRBD2 matches at 9 bases. The junction had 7 bases not matched to a gene; V was cut back by 5 bases and J by 6 bases. Germline loops: CDR1 SGHNT, CDR2 YENEEA. This CDR3 comprises 15 residues.

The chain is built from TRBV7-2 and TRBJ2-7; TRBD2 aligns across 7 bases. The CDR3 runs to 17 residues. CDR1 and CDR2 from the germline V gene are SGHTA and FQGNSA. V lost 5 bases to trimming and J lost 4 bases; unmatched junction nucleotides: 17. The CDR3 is CASSQNYGGRGDYEQYF. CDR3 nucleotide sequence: TGTGCCAGCAGCCAAAACTACGGGGGGAGAGGTGATTACGAGCAGTACTTC.

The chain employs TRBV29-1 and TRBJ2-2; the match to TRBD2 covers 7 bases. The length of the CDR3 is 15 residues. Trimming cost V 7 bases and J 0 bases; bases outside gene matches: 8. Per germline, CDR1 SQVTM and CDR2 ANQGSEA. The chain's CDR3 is CSAAPSGPNTGELFF. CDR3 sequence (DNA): TGCAGCGCAGCCCCTAGCGGCCCGAACACCGGGGAGCTGTTTTTT.

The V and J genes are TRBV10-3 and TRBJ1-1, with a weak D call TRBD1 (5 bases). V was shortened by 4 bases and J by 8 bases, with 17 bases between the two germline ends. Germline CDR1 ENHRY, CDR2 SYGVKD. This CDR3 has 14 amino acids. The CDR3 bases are TGTGCCATCAGTGGGTGGGACCCCGCTAGCGAAGCTTTCTTT. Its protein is CAISGWDPASEAFF.

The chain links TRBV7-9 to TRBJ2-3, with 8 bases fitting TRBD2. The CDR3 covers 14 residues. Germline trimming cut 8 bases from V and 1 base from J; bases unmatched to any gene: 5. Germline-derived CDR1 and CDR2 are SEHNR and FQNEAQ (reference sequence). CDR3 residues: CASGTGGGTDTQYF. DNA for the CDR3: TGTGCCAGCGGGACGGGAGGGGGCACAGATACGCAGTATTTT.

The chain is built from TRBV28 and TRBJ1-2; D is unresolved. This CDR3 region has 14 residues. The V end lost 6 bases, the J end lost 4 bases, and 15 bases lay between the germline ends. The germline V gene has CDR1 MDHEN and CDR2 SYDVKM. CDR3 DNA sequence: TGTGCCAGCAGAACTGGGAACACTCTCTATGGCTACACCTTC. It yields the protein CASRTGNTLYGYTF.

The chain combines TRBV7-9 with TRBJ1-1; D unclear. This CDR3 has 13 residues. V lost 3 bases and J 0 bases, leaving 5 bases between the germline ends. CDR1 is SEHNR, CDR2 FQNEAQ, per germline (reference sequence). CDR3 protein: CASSFPLNTEAFF. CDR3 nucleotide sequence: TGTGCCAGCAGCTTTCCCTTGAACACTGAAGCTTTCTTT.

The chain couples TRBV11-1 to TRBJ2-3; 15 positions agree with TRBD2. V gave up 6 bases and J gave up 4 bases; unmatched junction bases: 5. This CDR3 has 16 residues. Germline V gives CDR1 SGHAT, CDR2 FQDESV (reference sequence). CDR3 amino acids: CASRMGLAGGPDTQYF. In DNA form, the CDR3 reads TGTGCCAGCAGAATGGGACTAGCGGGAGGCCCAGATACGCAGTATTTT.

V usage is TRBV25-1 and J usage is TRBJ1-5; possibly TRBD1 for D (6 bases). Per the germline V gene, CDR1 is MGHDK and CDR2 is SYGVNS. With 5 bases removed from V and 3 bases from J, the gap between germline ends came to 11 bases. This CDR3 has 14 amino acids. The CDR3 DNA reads TGTGCCAGCAGTCAAGCAGGGGTCAATCAGCCCCAGCATTTT. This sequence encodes CASSQAGVNQPQHF. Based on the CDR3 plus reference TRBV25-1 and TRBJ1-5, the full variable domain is EADIYQTPRYLVIGTGKKITLECSQTMGHDKMYWYQQDPGMELHLIHYSYGVNSTEKGDLSSESTVSRIRTEHFPLTLESARPSHTSQYLCASSQAGVNQPQHFGDGTRLSIL.

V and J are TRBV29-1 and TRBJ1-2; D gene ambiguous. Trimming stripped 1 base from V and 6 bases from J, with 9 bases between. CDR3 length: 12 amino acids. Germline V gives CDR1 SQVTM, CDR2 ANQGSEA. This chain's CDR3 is CSVEGPDNGYTF. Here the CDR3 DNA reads TGCAGCGTTGAAGGCCCCGACAATGGCTACACCTTC.

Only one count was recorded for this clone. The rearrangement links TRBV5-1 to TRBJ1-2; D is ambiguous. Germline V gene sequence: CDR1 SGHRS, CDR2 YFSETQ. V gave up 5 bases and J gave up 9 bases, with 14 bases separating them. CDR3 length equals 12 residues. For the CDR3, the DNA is TGCGCCAGCAGATCGTTCGGGCTTAGCTACACCTTC. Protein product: CASRSFGLSYTF.

CDR3 loop: CASSRQGAYEQYF. The CDR3 nucleotides read TGTGCCAGCAGTAGGCAGGGGGCCTACGAGCAGTACTTC. The chain uses TRBV28 and TRBJ2-7; TRBD1 aligns across 7 bases. Germline V CDR1 and CDR2: MDHEN, SYDVKM. The length of the CDR3 is 13 residues. Germline trimming cut 5 bases from V and 2 bases from J; bases unmatched to any gene: 3.

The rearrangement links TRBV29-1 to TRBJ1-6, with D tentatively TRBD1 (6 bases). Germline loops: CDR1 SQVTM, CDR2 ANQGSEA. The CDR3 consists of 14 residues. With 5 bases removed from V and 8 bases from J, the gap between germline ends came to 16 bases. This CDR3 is CSVREQGFDSPLHF. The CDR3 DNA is TGCAGCGTTCGGGAACAGGGTTTCGATTCACCCCTCCACTTT.

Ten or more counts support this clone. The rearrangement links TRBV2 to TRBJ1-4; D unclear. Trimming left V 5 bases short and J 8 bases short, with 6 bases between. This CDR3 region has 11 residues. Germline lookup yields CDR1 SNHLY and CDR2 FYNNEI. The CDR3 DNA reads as TGTGCCAGCAGTTCGAGCGAAAAACTGTTTTTT. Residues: CASSSSEKLFF.

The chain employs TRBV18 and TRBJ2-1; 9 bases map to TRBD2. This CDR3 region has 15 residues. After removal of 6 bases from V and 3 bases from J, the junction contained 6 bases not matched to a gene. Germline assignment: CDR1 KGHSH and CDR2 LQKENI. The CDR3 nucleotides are TGTGCCAGCTCCCTGCAGACTAGCGGCTACAATGAGCAGTTCTTC. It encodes CASSLQTSGYNEQFF.

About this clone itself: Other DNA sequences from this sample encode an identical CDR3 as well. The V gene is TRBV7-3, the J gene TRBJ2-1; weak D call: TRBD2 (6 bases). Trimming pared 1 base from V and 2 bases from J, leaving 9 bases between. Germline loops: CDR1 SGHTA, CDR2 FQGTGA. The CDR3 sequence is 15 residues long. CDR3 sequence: CASSLSGGTYNEQFF. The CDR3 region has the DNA TGTGCCAGCAGCTTAAGTGGGGGGACCTACAATGAGCAGTTCTTC.